This TCR beta chain was found in a study of T cell responses to AZD1222 COVID-19 vaccine. Details on this clone: What it recognizes is unknown.

Generated by immunoSEQ multiplex PCR, the TCRdb table keeps only in-frame clones and is missing some. The sample lists around 100,000 clones, about 85% occurring once. General study results and limits: At baseline, seropositivity was found in only 5 to 7 AZD1222 recipients. Spike regions recognized by vaccine-associated CD4 TCRs spanned the protein, led by 160-218 and 743-854. The donor cohort was predominantly white British with a female majority, and clonal diversity may have been underestimated.

The source was peripheral blood, collected on day 0 of AZD1222 vaccination. The TCR comes from an adult in good health.

CDR3 amino acids: CASSDTGRMNTEAFF. Here the CDR3 DNA reads TGTGCCAGCAGTGACACAGGAAGAATGAACACTGAAGCTTTCTTT. J is TRBJ1-1 and V is TRBV6-1; D possibly corresponds to TRBD1 (5 bases). This CDR3 contains 15 residues. The germline V and J ends were trimmed by 3 bases and 0 bases, with 11 bases remaining between them. CDR1 and CDR2 from the germline V gene are MNHNS and SASEGT.